The text below deals with one TCR beta chain. The table lists this clone with a count of one. The antigen it recognizes is unknown. No much larger clone exists at a distance of one base, and base qualities are not known. Libraries came from the immunoSEQ multiplex PCR assay. Processing in the source paper ran as follows. A statistical classification framework was developed to diagnose cytomegalovirus status using the catalog of TCR beta chain sequences. Imported from immuneACCESS, the table was reduced by TCRdb to in-frame sequences with V and J called. These copies leave out some clones; in studies compared against another copy, an unresolved V gene accounts for under half, and the cause of the remainder is not known. The V and J calls and the clone size are those of that table, but D and trimming were determined from the DNA. The sample table records under 350,000 clones; approximately 83% of these occur just once. Of the sample, less than 1.2% is held by the ten largest clones.

The data were taken from a study of cytomegalovirus exposure and HLA in healthy donors (dated by TCRdb to the late 2010s). With respect to the entire study: The 550 to 750 repertoires of the first cohort and the approximately 110 validation repertoires were produced on the same platform, according to a later analysis. The study aimed to test whether cataloging public T cell receptors could reveal signatures of past pathogen exposure. In addition to the first cohort of 666 subjects, a separate validation cohort of about 120 different subjects was used. To predict cytomegalovirus infection status, the study combined high-throughput TCR immunosequencing, statistical association of individual TCRs with disease status, and machine learning.

Points the paper makes about the study in general: In vitro tests confirmed that three of the cytomegalovirus-associated TCR beta chains recognize cytomegalovirus antigens. Across donors, most TCR sequences were observed very rarely, whereas some public TCRs were present in many individuals. A total of fewer than 200 TCR beta chains were listed by the study as associated with cytomegalovirus. The authors suggested that the approach could potentially be extended to other disease states and immunological phenotypes. Subsequent analysis determined that TCRs grouped into clusters in the first cohort also showed a tendency toward co-occurrence across the 130 or so validation repertoires, and 94% of cluster scores exceeded 0. Cytomegalovirus status was reported to be diagnosed by the classifier with high specificity and sensitivity in both the original and validation cohorts. A later analysis lacked HLA typing for the validation cohort, so it scored co-occurrence in that cohort across all 120 repertoires.

Donors formed part of the validation cohort, which comprised about 130 subjects and was distinct from the first cohort of under 850 subjects. V is reduced by 3 bases and J by 5 bases, leaving a spacing of 8 bases between them. Sequences SGHTA (CDR1) and FQGTGA (CDR2) are obtained from the germline V gene. The CDR3, cysteine through phenylalanine, is 13 amino acids long. The read is trimmed to its CDR3 DNA, 39 bases read in frame from base 1. This clonotype was obtained from a woman aged 18-29 years in good health and CMV-seronegative. The receptor chain draws on TRBV7-3 and TRBJ1-5; the D gene is perhaps TRBD1, from 5 matching bases. Sequenced material: PBMCs. The nucleotide sequence is given as TGTGCCAGCAGCTTTGGGGCACATCAGCCCCAGCATTTT. This encodes CASSFGAHQPQHF.